This T cell receptor (beta chain) was captured in a study of human T cells and chemical hapten exposure. Overall study context: In the sensitization step, 2% DPC was placed on about 2 cm by about 2 cm of upper inner arm skin. TCR yields per sample varied mostly from small pooled library volume differences.

Time point in this sample: patch test 1, 2 weeks after DPC sensitization. The treatment here: therapeutic diphenylcyclopropenone sensitization with weekly scalp DPC. Trimming took 2 bases from V and 2 from J, leaving 4 bases between them. The CDR3 runs 13 residues. Germline CDR1 reads SGHTA; CDR2 reads FQGNSA. Separate cDNA molecules received unique molecular identifiers, which the library attached to them. TCRdb re-called the RACE reads with MiXCR, one entry per CDR3 protein. The sample has 150,000 to 200,000 distinct CDR3 sequences, about 14% seen once; the top ten hold approximately 1.5%. This chain connects TRBV7-2 to TRBJ1-3; D uncertain. This sequence originates from a woman aged 25 to 39 with alopecia areata. Some clones in this sample may be carry-over from other donors' samples. Sequenced here: whole blood, sampled in connection with sensitization to the hapten diphenylcyclopropenone (DPC). CDR3 in DNA: TGTGCCAGCAGCTTAAATACTGGAAACACCATATATTTT. The encoded protein is CASSLNTGNTIYF.